These 30 T cell receptor beta chains came from one sample sequenced in a study of T cell responses to AZD1222 COVID-19 vaccine. Sequencing used immunoSEQ multiplex PCR; TCRdb keeps in-frame clones, though not all of them. The repertoire includes about 150,000 clones, more than 85% of them detected once, and 1.5% sits in the top ten. The specimen was peripheral blood, collected 28 days after the second AZD1222 dose. These receptors all come from an adult who received the AZD1222 COVID-19 vaccine.

The genes are TRBV5-1 and TRBJ1-2; D may be TRBD1 (5 bases). The V end lost 1 base, the J end lost 6 bases, and 19 bases lay between the germline ends. The CDR3 contains 16 residues. The germline V gene has CDR1 SGHRS and CDR2 YFSETQ. CDR3 DNA: TGCGCCAGCAGCTTGAGGCCCGCACAGGCAAGCAATGGCTACACCTTC. Translation: CASSLRPAQASNGYTF.

This chain links TRBV7-6 with TRBJ2-2; D possibly corresponds to TRBD2 (7 bases). The V end lost 2 bases, the J end lost 4 bases, and 14 bases lay between the germline ends. CDR3 length: 16 residues. Germline CDR1 is SGHVS and CDR2 is FNYEAQ. As DNA, the CDR3 is TGTGCCAGCAGCTTACTAGGGGGGGGCGGCACCGGGGAGCTGTTTTTT. Its protein is CASSLLGGGGTGELFF.

DNA for the CDR3: TGTGCCAGCAGCCACTCATCAGCCTACGAGCAGTACTTC. It translates to CASSHSSAYEQYF. The chain employs TRBV7-9 and TRBJ2-7, with D hard to call. Per germline, CDR1 SEHNR and CDR2 FQNEAQ (reference sequence). CDR3 length: 13 amino acids. Trimming shortened V by 5 bases and J by 2 bases, and 10 bases separated the two germline ends. Based on the CDR3 plus reference TRBV7-9 and TRBJ2-7, the full variable domain is DTGVSQNPRHKITKRGQNVTFRCDPISEHNRLYWYRQTLGQGPEFLTYFQNEAQLEKSRLLSDRFSAERPKGSFSTLEIQRTEQGDSAMYLCASSHSSAYEQYFGPGTRLTVT.

The V and J genes are TRBV5-6 and TRBJ1-6; 7 bases line up with TRBD1. J lost 0 bases, V lost 0 bases, and 6 bases had no gene match. This CDR3 comprises 18 residues. Germline assignment: CDR1 SGHDT and CDR2 YYEEEE. The CDR3 here is CASSLATGLSSYNSPLHF. The CDR3, as DNA: TGTGCCAGCAGCTTGGCGACAGGGCTTAGCTCCTATAATTCACCCCTCCACTTT.

The rearrangement joins TRBV4-1 to TRBJ2-7, with TRBD1 matching 9 bases. Trimming cost V 6 bases and J 3 bases; bases outside gene matches: 9. CDR1 is MGHRA, CDR2 YSYEKL, per germline. The CDR3 length is 15 residues. DNA for the CDR3: TGCGCCAGCAGTCCTTCGTCGGGACAGGGCTACGAGCAGTACTTC. This codes for CASSPSSGQGYEQYF.

V and J are TRBV5-8 and TRBJ1-2; D is possibly TRBD1 (6 bases). V was trimmed by 0 bases and J by 1 base, leaving 10 bases between them. This CDR3 spans 15 amino acids. In germline, CDR1 is SGHTS, CDR2 YDEGEE. The CDR3 spells CASSLGTAFNYGYTF. CDR3 nucleotide sequence: TGTGCCAGCAGCTTGGGGACAGCGTTTAACTATGGCTACACCTTC. The variable domain in full, with the rest retrieved from reference TRBV5-8 and TRBJ1-2, is EAGVTQSPTHLIKTRGQQATLRCSPISGHTSVYWYQQALGLGLQFLLWYDEGEERNRGNFPPRFSGRQFPNYSSELNVNALELEDSALYLCASSLGTAFNYGYTFGSGTRLTVV.

As regards this clone: Other DNA sequences in this specimen translate into the identical CDR3. V gene TRBV5-1 combines with J gene TRBJ1-1; TRBD1 might be the D (6 bases). The germline V gene has CDR1 SGHRS and CDR2 YFSETQ. V lost 1 base, J lost 0 bases, and 10 bases lay in between. CDR3 length equals 15 residues. The CDR3 region is CASSLTQGMNTEAFF. The CDR3 DNA sequence: TGCGCCAGCAGCTTGACTCAGGGGATGAACACTGAAGCTTTCTTT.

CDR3 sequence (DNA): TGTGCCAGCACCGTCAGCACCGGGGAGCTGTTTTTT. This sequence encodes CASTVSTGELFF. The chain couples TRBV6-6 to TRBJ2-2; unclear D gene. V was pared by 7 bases and J by 4 bases, with 7 bases between. The germline gives CDR1 MNHNY, CDR2 SVGAGI (reference sequence). The length of the CDR3 is 12 residues.

V is TRBV5-5 and J is TRBJ1-2; D is unresolved. V gave up 0 bases and J gave up 2 bases, with 11 bases separating them. The CDR3 has 15 residues. Germline lookup yields CDR1 SGHKS and CDR2 YYEKEE (reference sequence). This chain's CDR3 is CASSLASGTNYGYTF. CDR3 DNA sequence: TGTGCCAGCAGCTTGGCTTCCGGCACGAACTATGGCTACACCTTC.

The J gene is TRBJ2-7, the V gene TRBV19; D is possibly TRBD2 (7 bases). V was shortened by 3 bases and J by 7 bases, with 16 bases between the two germline ends. This CDR3 has 14 residues. CDR1 LNHDA and CDR2 SQIVND come from the germline V gene (reference sequence). The CDR3 DNA reads as TGTGCCAGTAGTATTGGCGCGGGGGCGGGGGAGCAGTACTTC. This translates into CASSIGAGAGEQYF.

This clone was observed a single time. V is TRBV28 and J is TRBJ2-1; TRBD2 matches 7 bases. Trimming took 3 bases from V and 0 from J; bases not matched to a gene: 5. The CDR3 spans 16 residues. Germline CDR1 reads MDHEN; CDR2 reads SYDVKM. Written as DNA, the CDR3 is TGTGCCAGCAGTTTGAGGCTAGCGGACTCCTACAATGAGCAGTTCTTC. It is translated as CASSLRLADSYNEQFF.

The chain couples TRBV7-9 to TRBJ1-1; no reliable D call. The germline gives CDR1 SEHNR, CDR2 FQNEAQ (reference sequence). Trimming stripped 3 bases from V and 4 bases from J, with 9 bases between. The CDR3 runs to 13 residues. CDR3 in amino acids: CASSFLDGTEAFF. The CDR3 nucleotides read TGTGCCAGCAGCTTCCTCGATGGCACTGAAGCTTTCTTT.

The chain has TRBV5-4 and TRBJ2-5; 8 bases agree with TRBD2. The junction had 8 bases not matched to a gene; V was cut back by 0 bases and J by 4 bases. There are 16 residues in the CDR3. Germline V gives CDR1 SGHNT, CDR2 YYREEE (reference sequence). This chain's CDR3 is CASSLVLAGGGETQYF. In nucleotides, the CDR3 is TGTGCCAGCAGCTTGGTCCTGGCGGGGGGAGGAGAGACCCAGTACTTC.

The chain uses TRBV4-1 and TRBJ2-1; 7 bases are shared with TRBD2. The ends lost 0 bases at V and 4 bases at J; junction bases unmatched: 6. The CDR3 contains 16 residues. Germline V gene data show CDR1 as MGHRA and CDR2 as YSYEKL. DNA of the CDR3: TGCGCCAGCAGCCAAGAAGGCGGGAGTGGGTACAATGAGCAGTTCTTC. Amino acid sequence: CASSQEGGSGYNEQFF.

The J gene is TRBJ1-2, the V gene TRBV6-5, with D perhaps matching TRBD1 (5 bases). The CDR3 totals 14 residues. Germline CDR1 reads MNHEY; CDR2 reads SVGAGI. V gave up 5 bases and J gave up 8 bases, with 18 bases separating them. CDR3 amino acids: CASSLRGPGWGYTF. The CDR3 coding sequence is TGTGCCAGCAGTCTCCGGGGACCCGGTTGGGGCTACACCTTC.

The V call is TRBV10-1, the J call TRBJ2-1; D is perhaps TRBD2 (6 bases). Trimming took off 2 bases at V and 9 bases at J, with 17 bases between the two ends. This CDR3 comprises 15 residues. CDR1 and CDR2 (germline): WNHNN, SYGVQD (reference sequence). The CDR3 here is CASSEGFGWRGEQFF. CDR3 coding DNA: TGCGCCAGCAGTGAGGGTTTTGGGTGGCGGGGTGAGCAGTTCTTC.

The chain has TRBV6-5 and TRBJ1-6, with D hard to call. This CDR3 contains 15 residues. Per germline, CDR1 MNHEY and CDR2 SVGAGI. V lost 6 bases, J lost 9 bases, and 18 bases lay in between. CDR3 bases: TGTGCCAGCAGCCTGGGCCTGAGGGAAGGTTCACCCCTCCACTTT. Translated: CASSLGLREGSPLHF.

The CDR3 DNA reads as TGTGCCAGCAGGAGGGGAGGGAATCCCGAAAAACTGTTTTTT. It is translated as CASRRGGNPEKLFF. The rearrangement links TRBV2 to TRBJ1-4, with D tentatively TRBD1 (5 bases). The CDR3 totals 14 residues. The ends were cut back, 6 bases at V and 8 bases at J, with 16 bases in the middle. The germline gives CDR1 SNHLY, CDR2 FYNNEI.

The V call is TRBV2, the J call TRBJ2-1; D remains ambiguous. The CDR3 covers 12 residues. V was pared by 6 bases and J by 8 bases, with 11 bases between. Germline V gives CDR1 SNHLY, CDR2 FYNNEI. Written as DNA, the CDR3 is TGTGCCAGCAGGTCCCTTCTGGATGAGCAGTTCTTC. The encoded protein is CASRSLLDEQFF.

The chain uses TRBV25-1 and TRBJ2-3; D is undetermined. The CDR3 length is 13 residues. Germline V lookup: CDR1 MGHDK, CDR2 SYGVNS. The V gene lost 0 bases and the J gene lost 2 bases, with 3 bases spanning the gap. The CDR3 here is CASSEYYTDTQYF. The CDR3 DNA reads TGTGCCAGCAGTGAATATTACACAGATACGCAGTATTTT.

This sequence joins TRBV24-1 and TRBJ1-3; 7 bases align to TRBD1. The ends lost 3 bases at V and 4 bases at J; junction bases unmatched: 5. In germline, CDR1 is KGHDR, CDR2 SFDVKD. This CDR3 region has 15 residues. For the CDR3, the DNA is TGTGCCACCAGTGATGCAGGGGGAAAAGGAAACACCATATATTTT. It specifies CATSDAGGKGNTIYF.

This chain connects TRBV27 to TRBJ1-6; tentatively, D is TRBD1 (5 bases). With 6 bases removed from V and 9 bases from J, the gap between germline ends came to 21 bases. The CDR3 loop spans 16 amino acids. Germline CDR1 is MNHEY and CDR2 is SMNVEV (reference sequence). The CDR3 here is CASSLGSGALGSPLHF. The CDR3 nucleotides read TGTGCCAGCAGCCTGGGAAGTGGGGCGTTGGGTTCACCCCTCCACTTT.

The J gene is TRBJ2-3, the V gene TRBV7-2; 10 nucleotides match TRBD2. Germline lookup yields CDR1 SGHTA and CDR2 FQGNSA. The V and J ends lost 2 bases and 6 bases, in that order; junction bases with no gene match: 17. This CDR3 has 19 residues. CDR3 protein: CASSLSPLRIAGGGDTQYF. CDR3 bases: TGTGCCAGCAGCTTATCCCCCCTGCGAATAGCGGGGGGCGGTGATACGCAGTATTTT.

Of note for this clone: The junction departs from germline at one end; a sequencing error may be responsible. The CDR3 coding sequence is TGTGCTAGCAGCCCCGGGGAGTCCTACGAGCAGTACTTC. The encoded protein is CASSPGESYEQYF. The chain employs TRBV7-7 and TRBJ2-7; D possibly corresponds to TRBD2 (5 bases). This CDR3 is built from 13 residues. Germline V gives CDR1 SSHAT, CDR2 FNYEAQ (reference sequence).

The chain recombines TRBV19 with TRBJ1-1; TRBD1 matches at 7 bases. The CDR3 is 12 amino acids. Looked up from germline, CDR1 is LNHDA and CDR2 is SQIVND (reference sequence). Germline trimming cut 10 bases from V and 1 base from J; bases unmatched to any gene: 3. The CDR3 nucleotides are TGTGCCACAAGGACAGGGAACACTGAAGCTTTCTTT. Its translation is CATRTGNTEAFF.

This clone came up once. The V call is TRBV28, the J call TRBJ1-5; 7 bases map to TRBD1. Germline loops: CDR1 MDHEN, CDR2 SYDVKM. Trimming at V came to 7 bases and at J to 4 bases, leaving 19 bases not matched to a gene. The CDR3 loop spans 18 amino acids. For the CDR3, the DNA is TGTGCCAGCATTCCTTGGGGGATACGACAGGGAAGAAATCAGCCCCAGCATTTT. This encodes CASIPWGIRQGRNQPQHF.

V gene TRBV25-1 combines with J gene TRBJ1-2; no definite D call. V was cut by 0 bases and J by 2 bases, with 10 bases left in between. Germline values: CDR1 MGHDK, CDR2 SYGVNS. The CDR3 is 15 amino acids. CDR3 sequence reads: CASSEYGVENYGYTF. Here the CDR3 DNA reads TGTGCCAGCAGTGAATATGGCGTGGAGAACTATGGCTACACCTTC.

This chain joins TRBV10-3 and TRBJ2-1; either TRBD1 or TRBD2 may supply D (6 bases each). CDR3 length: 18 amino acids. Germline V gives CDR1 ENHRY, CDR2 SYGVKD. Trimming cost V 7 bases and J 7 bases, with 29 bases left between them. DNA for the CDR3: TGTGCCATCACCCTCTCAAGGGGGGAAATAGGGGCGTATAATGAGCAGTTCTTC. This sequence encodes CAITLSRGEIGAYNEQFF.

This chain joins TRBV2 and TRBJ1-4, with D possibly matching TRBD1 (6 bases). CDR1 is SNHLY, CDR2 FYNNEI, per germline. This CDR3 is built from 14 residues. Trimming left V 0 bases short and J 10 bases short, with 12 bases between. As DNA, the CDR3 is TGTGCCAGCAGTGAAGCTGGGACATGGCCAAAACTGTTTTTT. Translating it yields CASSEAGTWPKLFF. Together with reference TRBV2 and TRBJ1-4, the CDR3 gives the full variable domain: EPEVTQTPSHQVTQMGQEVILRCVPISNHLYFYWYRQILGQKVEFLVSFYNNEISEKSEIFDDQFSVERPDGSNFTLKIRSTKLEDSAMYFCASSEAGTWPKLFFGSGTQLSVL.

This sequence joins TRBV30 and TRBJ1-1; D is unclear. The CDR3 is 11 residues long. Germline CDR1 GTSNPN, CDR2 SVGIG (reference sequence). V dropped 1 base and J dropped 9 bases, with 9 bases sitting between them. DNA of the CDR3: TGTGCCTGGAGTGGGGGTGATAAAGCTTTCTTT. This encodes CAWSGGDKAFF.